Listed below are T cell receptor beta chains from one sample, sequenced in a study of CD8 T cells in ankylosing spondylitis. TCRdb ran MiXCR on the 5' RACE reads and lists one entry per CDR3 protein. The sample records under 300,000 distinct CDR3 sequences, 18% being singletons. Sample: blood, either unsorted or a sorted T cell fraction (not recorded which). Receptor source: a male donor with ankylosing spondylitis or in good health (not recorded which). Both conserved end residues are part of each CDR3. The order of the fields is D gene, J gene, V gene, CDR3 protein. D genes are given only for firm matches.

>TRBD1|TRBJ2-7|TRBV4-2
CASSQPTGTGDYEQYF
>NA|TRBJ1-5|TRBV9
CASSVAPGQPQHF
>NA|TRBJ2-1|TRBV9
CASSVTVQLHGEQFF
>TRBD2|TRBJ2-3|TRBV20-1
CSAAGLAGVFTDTQYF
>TRBD1|TRBJ2-7|TRBV2
CASARDSSYEQYF
>NA|TRBJ2-1|TRBV29-1
CSVSGGQAYEQFF
>NA|TRBJ1-1|TRBV4-2
CASSQDPAGVGTEAFF
>TRBD2|TRBJ2-7|TRBV25-1
CASSEPSGLAGYEQYF
>NA|TRBJ1-1|TRBV12-3/TRBV12-4
CASSLMATSRDTEAFF
>NA|TRBJ1-6|TRBV20-1
CSATDWDSPLHF
>NA|TRBJ2-7|TRBV5-1
CASSPPKVGKWDYEQYF
>NA|TRBJ1-4|TRBV12-3/TRBV12-4
CASTSEFATNEKLFF
>NA|TRBJ1-3|TRBV4-1
CASSQPPGLWGLGNTIYF
>NA|TRBJ1-1|TRBV7-3
CASSLRDSTEAFF
>NA|TRBJ1-6|TRBV20-1
CSPTSPPLHF
>TRBD1|TRBJ1-3|TRBV4-2
CASSQDPGGSTIYF
>TRBD1|TRBJ2-7|TRBV9
CASSVGTDRFEQYF
>TRBD2|TRBJ2-7|TRBV20-1
CSARVVTSGNYEQYF
>TRBD2|TRBJ2-5|TRBV29-1
CSVESGLQETQYF
>NA|TRBJ2-5|TRBV28
CASTGVGKTQYF
>NA|TRBJ2-2|TRBV13
CACGLSISGELFF
>NA|TRBJ2-7|TRBV20-1
CSAIEFTSSYEQYF
>NA|TRBJ2-2|TRBV29-1
CSVRNTGINTGELFF
>TRBD1|TRBJ2-1|TRBV10-3
CAISESGDRGDNEQFF
>TRBD1|TRBJ1-2|TRBV20-1
CSARARQGIYGYTF
>TRBD2|TRBJ2-7|TRBV5-5
CASSLTRELIEQYF
>NA|TRBJ2-7|TRBV7-9
CASSGAGAWEQYF
>NA|TRBJ1-3|TRBV6-2/TRBV6-3
CASRRQTSGNTIYF
>TRBD1|TRBJ2-7|TRBV3-1
CASSPSRQGPTYEQYF
>NA|TRBJ2-3|TRBV4-1
CASSQDHPGTGTDTQYF